This TCR beta chain was documented in a study of blood T cell repertoires in COVID-19. Study information: Whether acute or convalescent, the COVID-19 samples came from the United States, Italy and Spain. Sample material is recorded as cDNA or gDNA derived from T cells, B-cell-depleted T cells, or PBMCs.

V shed 4 bases and J 0 bases; nucleotides not matched to a gene: 9. CDR3 length: 17 residues. CDR1 is SGHTA, CDR2 FQGNSA, per germline. Per the study methods: Estimated nucleated cell counts came from reference gene primer amplification. Sequencing used immunoSEQ multiplex PCR; TCRdb keeps in-frame clones, though not all of them. For V, J and clone size, that table is used; D and trimming come from the DNA. The sample shows 200,000 to 300,000 clones, approximately 81% of them seen only once. This chain connects TRBV7-2 to TRBJ1-5; TRBD1 agrees at 7 bases. The clonotype was recovered from a man between 60 and 70 years old with acute or convalescent COVID-19. Sequencing was carried out using peripheral blood. As DNA, the CDR3 is TGTGCCAGCAGCTCCCGAGGGGGCCGATATAGCAATCAGCCCCAGCATTTT. Translation gives CASSSRGGRYSNQPQHF. Full variable domain (missing parts from reference TRBV7-2 and TRBJ1-5): GAGVSQSPSNKVTEKGKDVELRCDPISGHTALYWYRQSLGQGLEFLIYFQGNSAPDKSGLPSDRFSAERTGGSVSTLTIQRTQQEDSAVYLCASSSRGGRYSNQPQHFGDGTRLSIL.